The 27 T cell receptor beta chains below were found in one sample sequenced in a study of blood T cell repertoires in COVID-19. Method: immunoSEQ multiplex PCR; TCRdb's copy keeps in-frame clones and lacks some. The sample lists 35,000 to 50,000 clones; roughly four fifths were seen once. The material sequenced was peripheral blood. The receptor source for this set is a human donor with acute or convalescent COVID-19. The donor label of this sample is uncertain.

Only a few counts were recorded for this clone. This sequence joins TRBV5-1 and TRBJ2-5; TRBD1 agrees at 8 bases. CDR3 length equals 16 residues. Germline CDR1 and CDR2: SGHRS and YFSETQ. V shed 4 bases and J 5 bases; nucleotides not matched to a gene: 13. This CDR3 is CASSRGQGREWETQYF. CDR3 nucleotides: TGCGCCAGCAGCCGAGGACAGGGACGTGAGTGGGAGACCCAGTACTTC.

The V and J genes are TRBV28 and TRBJ1-5; D call uncertain. The CDR3 contains 12 residues. Trimming removed 6 bases from V and 4 bases from J, with 7 bases in between. Germline CDR1 reads MDHEN; CDR2 reads SYDVKM. This CDR3 is CASREGNQPQHF. The CDR3 nucleotides read TGTGCCAGCAGGGAGGGAAATCAGCCCCAGCATTTT.

The J gene is TRBJ1-2, the V gene TRBV19; possibly TRBD1 for D (5 bases). The CDR3 sequence is 14 residues long. Deletions cut 6 bases from V and 8 bases from J, with 19 bases between. Per the germline V gene, CDR1 is LNHDA and CDR2 is SQIVND (reference sequence). This CDR3 reads CASRGTGVKNGYTF. The CDR3 DNA reads as TGTGCCAGTAGGGGGACGGGGGTGAAAAACGGCTACACCTTC.

The chain has TRBV28 and TRBJ1-1; D gene unclear. The V end was cut by 7 bases, the J end by 0 bases, with 9 bases between. The CDR3 sequence is 13 residues long. CDR1 and CDR2 (germline): MDHEN, SYDVKM. In nucleotides, the CDR3 is TGTGCCAGCAAGCTGCTAATGAACACTGAAGCTTTCTTT. This gives the protein CASKLLMNTEAFF.

The chain recombines TRBV18 with TRBJ2-2; the match to TRBD1 covers 11 bases. This CDR3 spans 15 amino acids. The trim removed 6 bases at V and 5 bases at J, leaving 5 bases unmatched. The germline V gene encodes CDR1 KGHSH and CDR2 LQKENI. The CDR3 DNA sequence: TGTGCCAGCTCTCGAGGGACAGGGGGAACCGGGGAGCTGTTTTTT. Translation: CASSRGTGGTGELFF.

The chain joins TRBV5-1 to TRBJ2-1; TRBD2 aligns across 8 bases. Trimming cost V 4 bases and J 6 bases; bases outside gene matches: 15. The V gene's germline CDR1 is SGHRS and CDR2 YFSETQ. The CDR3 runs 17 residues. DNA of the CDR3: TGCGCCAGCAGCACTGTAGTCCTTGCGGGGGGACTCAATGAGCAGTTCTTC. Encoded protein: CASSTVVLAGGLNEQFF.

The sample holds many counts of this clone. The chain employs TRBV6-5 and TRBJ1-1; D is perhaps TRBD1 (6 bases). V gave up 7 bases and J gave up 4 bases, with 19 bases separating them. From germline, CDR1 is MNHEY and CDR2 SVGAGI. This CDR3 contains 15 residues. The CDR3 sequence is CASNFAGARGTEAFF. The CDR3 nucleotides read TGTGCCAGCAATTTCGCGGGGGCTCGGGGCACTGAAGCTTTCTTT.

In its sample, this clone was seen a few times. The gene calls are TRBV20-1 and TRBJ1-1, with a possible D match to TRBD1 (6 bases). Germline V gene sequence: CDR1 DFQATT, CDR2 SNEGSKA (reference sequence). The CDR3 covers 13 residues. V lost 3 bases and J lost 4, with 12 bases in between. CDR3 sequence reads: CSASPPRGTEAFF. The CDR3, as DNA: TGCAGTGCTAGTCCCCCCAGGGGCACTGAAGCTTTCTTT.

The J gene is TRBJ2-7, the V gene TRBV7-6, with D tentatively TRBD1 (6 bases). The CDR3 is made up of 14 amino acids. V lost 5 bases to trimming and J lost 1 base, with 12 bases between them. Per germline, CDR1 SGHVS and CDR2 FNYEAQ. The DNA of the CDR3 is TGTGCCAGCAGCACCCGAACAGGGTCCTACGAGCAGTACTTC. Amino acid sequence: CASSTRTGSYEQYF.

This clone is medium-sized (0.01 to 0.1%) by share. The chain couples TRBV6-5 to TRBJ1-3; D not resolved. V was shortened by 2 bases and J by 0 bases, with 11 bases between the two germline ends. This CDR3 is built from 16 residues. Germline V gene sequence: CDR1 MNHEY, CDR2 SVGAGI. CDR3 protein: CASSYGSRDSGNTIYF. The DNA of the CDR3 is TGTGCCAGCAGTTACGGGTCTCGGGACTCTGGAAACACCATATATTTT.

The J gene is TRBJ1-5, the V gene TRBV11-2, with D possibly matching TRBD1 (5 bases). Germline CDR1 SGHAT, CDR2 FQNNGV. There are 13 residues in the CDR3. The V gene lost 5 bases and the J gene lost 5 bases, with 10 bases spanning the gap. The CDR3 spells CASSVTDHQPQHF. CDR3 nucleotides: TGTGCCAGCAGCGTGACAGATCATCAGCCCCAGCATTTT.

The J gene is TRBJ2-1, the V gene TRBV19, with 9 bases identical to TRBD1. This CDR3 is built from 15 residues. Germline assignment: CDR1 LNHDA and CDR2 SQIVND (reference sequence). V dropped 6 bases and J dropped 6; count of bases not matched to a gene: 9. CDR3 coding DNA: TGTGCCAGTAGCTGGACAGGGGAAAGGGGCAATGAGCAGTTCTTC. This codes for CASSWTGERGNEQFF.

Only a few counts were recorded for this clone. CDR3 in DNA: TGTGCCAGCACCCCGGCAGGGAGCAATCAGCCCCAGCATTTT. This sequence encodes CASTPAGSNQPQHF. The V gene is TRBV6-5, the J gene TRBJ1-5, with D possibly being TRBD1 (5 bases). Germline V gives CDR1 MNHEY, CDR2 SVGAGI. The CDR3 is made up of 14 amino acids. V lost 7 bases to trimming and J lost 1 base, with 11 bases between them.

This clone was found once. The chain joins TRBV18 to TRBJ2-3; tentative D call: TRBD2 (5 bases). The germline V gene encodes CDR1 KGHSH and CDR2 LQKENI. The CDR3 loop spans 14 amino acids. The V gene lost 2 bases and the J gene lost 6 bases, with 12 bases spanning the gap. The CDR3 region has the DNA TGTGCCAGCTCACCAAAAGGAGGTCAGGATACGCAGTATTTT. Amino acid sequence: CASSPKGGQDTQYF. Together with reference TRBV18 and TRBJ2-3, the CDR3 gives the full variable domain: NAGVMQNPRHLVRRRGQEARLRCSPMKGHSHVYWYRQLPEEGLKFMVYLQKENIIDESGMPKERFSAEFPKEGPSILRIQQVVRGDSAAYFCASSPKGGQDTQYFGPGTRLTVL.

This clone appeared a few times. The gene calls are TRBV27 and TRBJ2-7; 7 nucleotides match TRBD2. V was clipped by 2 bases and J by 4 bases; unmatched bases: 8. The CDR3 has 15 amino acids. Germline V CDR1 and CDR2: MNHEY, SMNVEV (reference sequence). CDR3 bases: TGTGCCAGCAGTTTAGGGGGGAGGGCCTCGTACGAGCAGTACTTC. Its translation: CASSLGGRASYEQYF.

This chain uses TRBV28 with TRBJ1-5, with D perhaps TRBD1 (6 bases). The CDR3 runs to 14 residues. The germline V gene has CDR1 MDHEN and CDR2 SYDVKM. Trimming shortened V by 6 bases and J by 5 bases, and 14 bases separated the two germline ends. CDR3: CASRQRDTHQPQHF. DNA for the CDR3: TGTGCCAGCAGGCAACGGGACACTCATCAGCCCCAGCATTTT.

The V and J genes are TRBV28 and TRBJ2-7; D is possibly TRBD2 (6 bases). The CDR3 sequence is 15 residues long. Germline CDR1 and CDR2: MDHEN and SYDVKM. V was clipped by 6 bases and J by 2 bases, with 17 bases between them. The CDR3 DNA sequence: TGTGCCAGCAGGGGAGGCGGGGCCGGTACCTACGAGCAGTACTTC. Encoded protein: CASRGGGAGTYEQYF.

This chain links TRBV7-9 with TRBJ2-3; TRBD1 aligns across 8 bases. Trimming at V came to 2 bases and at J to 6 bases, leaving 4 bases not matched to a gene. CDR1 is SEHNR and CDR2 is FQNEAQ in the germline V gene (reference sequence). The CDR3 totals 14 residues. CDR3 in amino acids: CASSLWTGPDTQYF. The DNA for the CDR3 is TGTGCCAGCAGCTTATGGACAGGGCCCGATACGCAGTATTTT.

This chain uses TRBV27 with TRBJ2-1, with 7 bases identical to TRBD2. The germline CDR1 and CDR2 sequences are MNHEY and SMNVEV (reference sequence). The CDR3 has 18 amino acids. The junction had 13 bases not matched to a gene; V was cut back by 5 bases and J by 0 bases. The DNA for the CDR3 is TGTGCCAGCAGTCTTTGGCCCTCCGGCGGGAGCTCCTACAATGAGCAGTTCTTC. Encoded protein: CASSLWPSGGSSYNEQFF.

The V call is TRBV11-2, the J call TRBJ2-5; TRBD2 might be the D (7 bases). Trimming took off 0 bases at V and 5 bases at J, with 16 bases between the two ends. This CDR3 has 16 residues. CDR1 is SGHAT, CDR2 FQNNGV, per germline. CDR3 DNA: TGTGCCAGCAGCTTAGAGGGGGGGGCAGGGTCGGAGACCCAGTACTTC. Translation: CASSLEGGAGSETQYF.

The rearrangement uses TRBV7-3 and TRBJ2-2; the D gene is possibly TRBD2 (7 bases). The CDR3 is 19 amino acids. Germline CDR1 is SGHTA and CDR2 is FQGTGA. The V and J ends lost 5 bases and 3 bases respectively, with 25 bases between them. CDR3 DNA sequence: TGTGCCAGCAGCCTAAGGGGGGGCACAGGGATAAGGGACACCGGGGAGCTGTTTTTT. Protein sequence: CASSLRGGTGIRDTGELFF.

The chain joins TRBV3-1 (or the pseudogene TRBV3-2) to TRBJ1-5; D may be TRBD1 (6 bases). Germline V gene lookup returns CDR1 LGHDT and CDR2 YNNKEL (reference sequence). The CDR3 runs 12 residues. Trimming left V 1 base short and J 11 bases short, with 9 bases between. The CDR3 region is CASSQGQAAQHF. The CDR3 DNA follows: TGTGCCAGCAGCCAAGGACAGGCAGCCCAGCATTTT.

V and J are TRBV5-6 and TRBJ1-1; D might be TRBD1 (5 bases). The CDR3 consists of 12 residues. The V gene lost 3 bases and the J gene lost 2 bases, with 5 bases spanning the gap. Germline CDR1 SGHDT, CDR2 YYEEEE. The CDR3 DNA reads as TGTGCCAGCAGCTGGACAAACACTGAAGCTTTCTTT. This codes for CASSWTNTEAFF.

The CDR3 protein is CASSRTGRDTIYF. CDR3 in DNA: TGTGCCAGCAGCCGGACAGGGAGGGACACCATATATTTT. The chain carries TRBV27 and TRBJ1-3; 8 bases match TRBD1. The CDR3 has 13 amino acids. Germline loops: CDR1 MNHEY, CDR2 SMNVEV (reference sequence). Losses at the gene ends were 6 bases for V and 8 bases for J; bases not matched to a gene: 6.

DNA for the CDR3: TGCGCCAGCAGCCAAGATCTGGGAGTGGACTCACCCCTCCACTTT. Encoded protein: CASSQDLGVDSPLHF. This chain connects TRBV4-3 to TRBJ1-6; D not resolved. The V gene lost 0 bases and the J gene lost 10 bases, with 13 bases spanning the gap. Germline CDR1 LGHNA, CDR2 YSLEER. There are 15 residues in the CDR3.

This chain joins TRBV19 and TRBJ2-7, with TRBD1 identical over 7 bases. From germline, CDR1 is LNHDA and CDR2 SQIVND (reference sequence). V dropped 5 bases and J dropped 2; count of bases not matched to a gene: 6. This CDR3 spans 14 amino acids. CDR3 sequence reads: CASSRDSGTYEQYF. In DNA form, the CDR3 reads TGTGCCAGTAGTCGGGACAGTGGCACCTACGAGCAGTACTTC.

CDR3 residues: CASSQTGESYGYTF. The CDR3, as DNA: TGTGCCAGCTCACAGACAGGGGAGAGCTATGGCTACACCTTC. The chain links TRBV18 to TRBJ1-2, with 8 bases aligning to TRBD1. This CDR3 comprises 14 residues. In germline, CDR1 is KGHSH, CDR2 LQKENI. J gave up 4 bases and V 4 bases, and 5 bases lay outside the gene matches.